The 17 T cell receptor beta chains below were found in one sample sequenced in a study of monozygotic twins with inflammatory bowel disease (dated by TCRdb to between 2017 and 2020). Library method: 5' RACE. Sequencing was carried out with an Illumina HiSeq 2500. Through TCRdb reprocessing, the reads give one entry per CDR3 protein sequence; DNA is omitted. The table of this sample itemizes fewer than 550,000 distinct CDR3 sequences. The ten largest make up 2.4% of the sample. Sequencing input: blood. Every receptor here comes from a human donor with ulcerative colitis or Crohn's disease, or a healthy co-twin of an affected twin (not recorded which).

This sequence joins TRBV7-9 and TRBJ1-4; TCRdb calls TRBD1, which cannot be checked without DNA. Germline CDR1 is SEHNR and CDR2 is FQNEAQ (reference sequence). CDR3 length: 16 residues. CDR3 amino acids: CASSWRQAEDNEKLFF.

The J gene is TRBJ2-7, the V gene TRBV6-5; the TRBD2 assignment by TCRdb is unverifiable without DNA. The CDR3 sequence is 13 residues long. Per the germline V gene, CDR1 is MNHEY and CDR2 is SVGAGI. The CDR3 reads CASRASGGYEQYF.

The chain employs TRBV27 and TRBJ2-1; TCRdb calls TRBD1, which cannot be checked without DNA. Germline V gene lookup returns CDR1 MNHEY and CDR2 SMNVEV (reference sequence). The length of the CDR3 is 14 residues. The chain's CDR3 is CASSLLGGPNEQFF.

V and J are TRBV7-2 and TRBJ2-1. The CDR3 is made up of 15 amino acids. The germline gives CDR1 SGHTA, CDR2 FQGNSA. The chain's CDR3 is CASSSQRGNYNEQFF.

This chain's CDR3 is CASSLRATQPQHF. The rearrangement joins TRBV12-3 or TRBV12-4 to TRBJ1-5. The CDR3 is made up of 13 amino acids.

The V call is TRBV4-3, the J call TRBJ2-6; absent DNA, TCRdb's TRBD1 call cannot be checked. CDR1 is LGHNA, CDR2 YSLEER, per germline. This CDR3 spans 18 amino acids. CDR3 residues: CASSQRGQGIPGANVLTF.

The rearrangement links TRBV5-6 to TRBJ2-1. The CDR3 loop spans 12 amino acids. The germline V gene encodes CDR1 SGHDT and CDR2 YYEEEE. The CDR3 protein is CASSLSYGEQFF.

The chain carries TRBV5-4 and TRBJ1-1; no DNA is available, so the TRBD1 call from TCRdb remains unchecked. The CDR3 extends over 15 amino acids. Germline CDR1 SGHNT, CDR2 YYREEE (reference sequence). CDR3 sequence: CASSPPGTVNTEAFF.

The chain is built from TRBV29-1 and TRBJ2-3; the TCRdb call, TRBD2, lacks DNA for checking. Germline V gene lookup returns CDR1 SQVTM and CDR2 ANQGSEA. This CDR3 comprises 15 residues. The CDR3 reads CSVERSGLGTDTQYF.

The chain couples TRBV6-1 to TRBJ2-7. Per germline, CDR1 MNHNS and CDR2 SASEGT. The CDR3 length is 13 residues. The CDR3 reads CATTVEVSYEQYF.

The chain joins TRBV4-2 to TRBJ2-1; TCRdb reports TRBD2, a call that lacks DNA to check it against. The CDR3 sequence is 16 residues long. CDR1 LGHNA and CDR2 YNFKEQ come from the germline V gene. CDR3 amino acids: CASSPGTSGTNNEQFF.

This sequence joins TRBV28 and TRBJ2-3; TCRdb's assignment of TRBD2 cannot be checked, as there is no DNA. The CDR3 length is 13 residues. The germline V gene has CDR1 MDHEN and CDR2 SYDVKM. This chain's CDR3 is CASSPPSPDTQYF.

The rearrangement joins TRBV6-5 to TRBJ2-7; TCRdb outputs TRBD2, but without DNA this stays unchecked. From germline, CDR1 is MNHEY and CDR2 SVGAGI. The CDR3 has 17 amino acids. The CDR3 region is CASSFQSLAGATYEQYF.

This chain connects TRBV5-1 to TRBJ2-1; TCRdb returns TRBD2, unconfirmable since there is no DNA. The CDR3 covers 19 residues. Germline V gene data show CDR1 as SGHRS and CDR2 as YFSETQ. CDR3 in amino acids: CASSLERTSGFRAYNEQFF.

V is TRBV9 and J is TRBJ2-3; TCRdb's D call of TRBD2 is untestable without DNA. Germline CDR1 and CDR2: SGDLS and YYNGEE. The CDR3 length is 16 residues. Here the CDR3 reads CASSVTSAGGPDTQYF.

The chain joins TRBV5-1 to TRBJ2-7; TCRdb's D call, TRBD2, is unchecked because there is no DNA. Looked up from germline, CDR1 is SGHRS and CDR2 is YFSETQ. This CDR3 is built from 15 residues. CDR3 sequence: CASSWGPSDTYEQYF.

The chain joins TRBV4-3 to TRBJ2-7; TCRdb's D gene call, TRBD2, goes unchecked for lack of DNA. CDR3 length equals 15 residues. Germline V gene sequence: CDR1 LGHNA, CDR2 YSLEER. CDR3 residues: CASSPLADSSYEQYF.